The source of this TCR beta chain is a study of cytomegalovirus exposure and HLA in healthy donors. Study as a whole: Earlier, 90 million to 140 million unique TCR beta sequences were recovered from 200 million or so T cells by an analysis.

Study results and caveats: In a later analysis, V- and J-gene trimming of beta chains associated with a DCLRE1C missense variant, replicated independently.

As for this clone: The target antigen is unknown.

13 Jbeta primers and 60 Vbeta primers were used for the PCR. Profiled with immunoSEQ multiplex PCR; TCRdb holds only in-frame clones, not every one. Here the sample spans about 170,000 clones, roughly 88% being singletons. Sequencing was carried out using PBMCs. The TCR was taken from a boy aged 2-9 years in good health and CMV-seronegative.

CDR3 region: CASKRPLEAPSNEKLFF. The CDR3 nucleotides are TGTGCCAGCAAACGCCCTCTAGAGGCGCCTTCTAATGAAAAACTGTTTTTT. This sequence joins TRBV2 and TRBJ1-4; unclear D gene. Germline CDR1 reads SNHLY; CDR2 reads FYNNEI. The CDR3 spans 17 residues. The V end was cut by 7 bases, the J end by 3 bases, with 21 bases between.